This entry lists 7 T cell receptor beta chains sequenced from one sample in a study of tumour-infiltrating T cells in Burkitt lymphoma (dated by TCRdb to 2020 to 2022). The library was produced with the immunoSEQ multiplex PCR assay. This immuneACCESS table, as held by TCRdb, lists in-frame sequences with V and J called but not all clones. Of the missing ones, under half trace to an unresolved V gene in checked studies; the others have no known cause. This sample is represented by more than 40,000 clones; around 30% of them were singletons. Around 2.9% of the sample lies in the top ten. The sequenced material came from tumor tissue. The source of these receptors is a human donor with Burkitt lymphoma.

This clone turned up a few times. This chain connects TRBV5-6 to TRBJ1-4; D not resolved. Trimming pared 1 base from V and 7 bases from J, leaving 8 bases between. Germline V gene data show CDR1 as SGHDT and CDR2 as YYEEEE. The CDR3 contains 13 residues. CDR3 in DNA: TGTGCCAGCAGCTTGCCTCCCGGTGAAAAACTGTTTTTT. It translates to CASSLPPGEKLFF.

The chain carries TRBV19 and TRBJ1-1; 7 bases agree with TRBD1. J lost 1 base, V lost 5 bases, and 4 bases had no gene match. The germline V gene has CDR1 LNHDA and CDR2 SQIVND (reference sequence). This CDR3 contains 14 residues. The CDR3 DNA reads TGTGCCAGTAGTCGACAGGGATCGAACACTGAAGCTTTCTTT. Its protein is CASSRQGSNTEAFF.

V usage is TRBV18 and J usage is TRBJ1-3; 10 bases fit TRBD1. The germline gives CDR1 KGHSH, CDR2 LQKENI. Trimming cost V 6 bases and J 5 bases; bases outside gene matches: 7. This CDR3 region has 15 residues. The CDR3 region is CASSPTGGGRNTIYF. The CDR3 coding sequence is TGTGCCAGCTCTCCGACAGGGGGCGGAAGAAACACCATATATTTT.

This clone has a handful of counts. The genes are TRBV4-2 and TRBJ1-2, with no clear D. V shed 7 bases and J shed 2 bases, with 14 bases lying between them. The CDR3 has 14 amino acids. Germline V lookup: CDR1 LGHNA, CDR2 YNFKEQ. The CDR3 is CASTTGVANYGYTF. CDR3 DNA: TGTGCCAGCACCACTGGAGTGGCGAACTATGGCTACACCTTC.

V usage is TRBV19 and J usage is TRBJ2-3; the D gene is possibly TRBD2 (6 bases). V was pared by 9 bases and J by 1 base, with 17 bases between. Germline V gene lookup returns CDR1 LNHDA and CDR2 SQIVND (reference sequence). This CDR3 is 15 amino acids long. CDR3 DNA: TGTGCCAGCGGAGGGGTCACTGGCGGCACAGATACGCAGTATTTT. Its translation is CASGGVTGGTDTQYF.

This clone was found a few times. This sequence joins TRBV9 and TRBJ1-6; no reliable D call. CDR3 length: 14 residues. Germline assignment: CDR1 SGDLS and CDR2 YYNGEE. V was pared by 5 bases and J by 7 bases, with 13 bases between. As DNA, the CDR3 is TGTGCCAGCAGTCTTTTCGGGGAGAATTCACCCCTCCACTTT. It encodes CASSLFGENSPLHF.

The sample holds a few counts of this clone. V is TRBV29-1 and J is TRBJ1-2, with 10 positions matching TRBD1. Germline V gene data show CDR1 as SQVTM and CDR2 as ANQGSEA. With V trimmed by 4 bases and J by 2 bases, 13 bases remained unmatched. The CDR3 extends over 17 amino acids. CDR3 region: CSVGVRDRGQGNYGYTF. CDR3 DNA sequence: TGCAGCGTTGGAGTCCGGGACAGGGGACAGGGAAACTATGGCTACACCTTC.